This T cell receptor beta chain derives from a study of T-cell reconstitution after alpha-beta-depleted transplantation in children. Unique molecular identifiers were incorporated during preparation of the TCRbeta library. TCRdb reprocessed the PCR reads with MiXCR, giving one entry per CDR3 protein. The sample lists 450,000 to 500,000 distinct CDR3 sequences; around 12% were seen once. There are many counts of this clonotype. Germline CDR1 and CDR2: MNHEY and SVGAGI. The V gene lost 2 bases and the J gene lost 8 bases, with 7 bases spanning the gap. The CDR3 covers 11 residues. The chain joins TRBV6-5 to TRBJ2-7; D ambiguous. This TCR derives from a human donor who donated a stem cell graft to a child with combined immunodeficiency. The sample here was PBMCs from the stem cell graft donor, taken from the stem cell graft. In DNA, the CDR3 is TGTGCCAGCAGTTACCCCCCTCAGCAGTACTTC. It is translated as CASSYPPQQYF.